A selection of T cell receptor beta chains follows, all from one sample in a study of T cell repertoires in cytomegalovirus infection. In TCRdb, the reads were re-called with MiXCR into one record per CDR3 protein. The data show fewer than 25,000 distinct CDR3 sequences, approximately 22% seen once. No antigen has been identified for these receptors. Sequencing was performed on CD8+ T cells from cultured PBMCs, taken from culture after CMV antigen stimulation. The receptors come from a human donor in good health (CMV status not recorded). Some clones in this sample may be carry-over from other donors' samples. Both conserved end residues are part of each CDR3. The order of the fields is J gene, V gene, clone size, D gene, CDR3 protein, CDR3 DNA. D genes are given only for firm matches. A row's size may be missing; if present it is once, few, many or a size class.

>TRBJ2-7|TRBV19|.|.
CASRRLGTDTYEQYF
TGTGCCAGTAGGAGACTCGGGACGGATACCTACGAGCAGTACTTC
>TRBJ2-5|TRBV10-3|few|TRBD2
CAISDWTSGEETQYF
TGTGCCATCAGTGACTGGACTAGCGGGGAGGAGACCCAGTACTTC
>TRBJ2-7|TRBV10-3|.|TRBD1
CATHNSPGQGNYEQYF
TGTGCCACCCATAACAGTCCGGGACAGGGGAACTACGAGCAGTACTTC
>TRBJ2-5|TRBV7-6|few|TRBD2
CASSLITAGGQETQYF
TGTGCCAGCAGCTTAATCACAGCGGGGGGACAAGAGACCCAGTACTTC
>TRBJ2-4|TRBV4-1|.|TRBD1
CASSQEDRAGAKNIQYF
TGCGCCAGCAGCCAAGAGGACAGGGCGGGCGCCAAAAACATTCAGTACTTC
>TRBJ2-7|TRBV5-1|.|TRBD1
CASSQAQTGGFYEQYF
TGCGCCAGCAGCCAAGCTCAGACAGGGGGCTTCTACGAGCAGTACTTC
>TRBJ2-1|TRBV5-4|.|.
CASSAEGPYNKQFF
TGTGCCAGCAGCGCGGAGGGCCCCTACAATAAGCAGTTCTTC
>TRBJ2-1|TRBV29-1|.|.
CSVRSGANEQFF
TGCAGCGTCCGGTCCGGGGCGAATGAGCAGTTCTTC
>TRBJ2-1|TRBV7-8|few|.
CASSLAPAYNEQFF
TGTGCCAGCAGCTTAGCGCCAGCGTACAATGAGCAGTTCTTC
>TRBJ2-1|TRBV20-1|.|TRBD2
CSAETGTSGKSSYNEQFF
TGCAGTGCTGAGACCGGGACTAGCGGAAAAAGCTCCTACAATGAGCAGTTCTTC
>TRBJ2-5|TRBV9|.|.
CASSVGRLPYQETQYF
TGTGCCAGCAGCGTTGGGAGGCTCCCGTACCAAGAGACCCAGTACTTC
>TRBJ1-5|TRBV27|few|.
CASKNGGSDQPQHF
TGTGCCAGCAAGAACGGGGGGTCGGATCAGCCCCAGCATTTT
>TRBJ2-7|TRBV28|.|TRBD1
CASRLDRGRKWEEQYF
TGTGCCAGCAGATTGGACAGGGGGCGAAAGTGGGAAGAGCAGTACTTC
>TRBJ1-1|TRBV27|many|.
CASSFGREGEAFF
TGTGCCAGCAGTTTCGGCAGGGAAGGTGAAGCTTTCTTT
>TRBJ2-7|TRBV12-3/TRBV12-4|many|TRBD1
CASSPRDRGISEQYF
TGTGCCAGCAGTCCACGGGACAGGGGGATTAGCGAGCAGTACTTC
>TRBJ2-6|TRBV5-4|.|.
CASSLGGSGAYVLTF
TGTGCCAGCAGCTTGGGGGGCTCTGGGGCCTACGTCCTGACTTTC
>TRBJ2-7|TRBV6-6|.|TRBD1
CASSFSDRDDSYEQYF
TGTGCCAGCAGTTTTTCAGACAGGGACGACTCCTACGAGCAGTACTTC
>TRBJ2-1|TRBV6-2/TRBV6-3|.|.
CASSYGLAGYNEQFF
TGTGCCAGCAGTTACGGCTTGGCAGGCTACAATGAGCAGTTCTTC